These 13 T cell receptor beta chains were all obtained from the same sample, sequenced in a study of beta chain features in type 1 diabetes. Overall study findings and caveats: Shorter TCRB CDR3s, moderately but significantly so, were found in Type 1 diabetes patients in all four CD4+ subsets.

Reverse transcription of all isolated RNA meant that expressed TCRB transcripts were sequenced. Sequencing used immunoSEQ multiplex PCR; TCRdb keeps in-frame clones, though not all of them. The repertoire has under 350,000 clones, roughly an eighth of them found once; the top ten carry 0.015% to 0.02%. These receptors have no known antigen. Sequencing was performed on naive CD4+ T cells from blood. The receptors derive from a man aged 30 to 39 with type 1 diabetes.

The genes are TRBV4-3 and TRBJ2-1; TRBD2 is a possible D gene (6 bases). Per the germline V gene, CDR1 is LGHNA and CDR2 is YSLEER. The CDR3 is 16 amino acids. Trimming took 0 bases from V and 4 from J, leaving 13 bases between them. In DNA form, the CDR3 reads TGCGCCAGCAGCCAAGATGGGGGGTTCAGGTACAATGAGCAGTTCTTC. Protein product: CASSQDGGFRYNEQFF.

The V and J genes are TRBV7-6 and TRBJ2-5; possibly TRBD2 for D (6 bases). The CDR3 covers 13 residues. Germline V gives CDR1 SGHVS, CDR2 FNYEAQ. Deletions cut 3 bases from V and 5 bases from J, with 10 bases between. The CDR3 loop reads CASSLGGRETQYF. CDR3 DNA sequence: TGTGCCAGCAGCTTGGGGGGAAGGGAGACCCAGTACTTC.

The V call is TRBV2, the J call TRBJ2-4; TRBD2 matches at 11 bases. The CDR3 contains 16 residues. Trimming at V came to 6 bases and at J to 4 bases, leaving 8 bases not matched to a gene. Germline V gives CDR1 SNHLY, CDR2 FYNNEI. The CDR3, as DNA: TGTGCCAGCAGAGATAGGCTAGCGGGAGGAAAAAACATTCAGTACTTC. Its protein product is CASRDRLAGGKNIQYF.

In its sample, this clone was seen a few times. V is TRBV5-6 and J is TRBJ2-5; 7 bases fit TRBD1. J lost 1 base, V lost 6 bases, and 6 bases had no gene match. The CDR3 is 14 residues long. Germline loops: CDR1 SGHDT, CDR2 YYEEEE. Written as DNA, the CDR3 is TGTGCCAGCATCCGAGGGACAGCCCAAGAGACCCAGTACTTC. Its translation: CASIRGTAQETQYF.

This clone was counted only a few times. The chain couples TRBV4-2 to TRBJ1-5; D is ambiguous. Trimming removed 0 bases from V and 1 base from J, with 13 bases in between. The CDR3 length is 17 residues. Germline V lookup: CDR1 LGHNA, CDR2 YNFKEQ. The CDR3 loop reads CASSQEWASVSNQPQHF. As DNA, the CDR3 is TGTGCCAGCAGCCAAGAGTGGGCAAGTGTGAGCAATCAGCCCCAGCATTTT.

This clone was counted between two and nine times. J is TRBJ2-1 and V is TRBV9, with TRBD2 matching 11 bases. The CDR3 covers 15 residues. The V gene end was trimmed by 4 bases and the J gene end by 7 bases; junction bases not matched to a gene: 7. The germline V gene has CDR1 SGDLS and CDR2 YYNGEE. In nucleotides, the CDR3 is TGTGCCAGCAGCCCTGTGGGACTAGCGGTTAATGAGCAGTTCTTC. Protein sequence: CASSPVGLAVNEQFF.

This clone was seen more than once but under ten times. The rearrangement uses TRBV2 and TRBJ1-2; 7 bases are shared with TRBD1. Germline trimming cut 7 bases from V and 6 bases from J; bases unmatched to any gene: 5. This CDR3 comprises 12 residues. The V gene's germline CDR1 is SNHLY and CDR2 FYNNEI. This CDR3 is CASIQGLDGYTF. In nucleotides, the CDR3 is TGTGCCAGCATACAGGGGTTGGATGGCTACACCTTC.

The chain links TRBV5-4 to TRBJ2-7, with 9 bases that match TRBD2. With V trimmed by 4 bases and J by 4 bases, 15 bases remained unmatched. Germline V gene data show CDR1 as SGHNT and CDR2 as YYREEE (reference sequence). The CDR3 totals 17 residues. DNA of the CDR3: TGTGCCAGCAGCCCGAGGGGAGGGGTAGCGGGAGCGTACGAGCAGTACTTC. This gives the protein CASSPRGGVAGAYEQYF. Using reference TRBV5-4 and TRBJ2-7 for the parts outside the CDR3, the full variable domain is ETGVTQSPTHLIKTRGQQVTLRCSSQSGHNTVSWYQQALGQGPQFIFQYYREEENGRGNFPPRFSGLQFPNYSSELNVNALELDDSALYLCASSPRGGVAGAYEQYFGPGTRLTVT.

This clone was detected a few times. The chain is built from TRBV9 and TRBJ2-6, with a possible D match to TRBD2 (5 bases). CDR1 is SGDLS, CDR2 YYNGEE, per germline. CDR3 length equals 16 residues. V dropped 6 bases and J dropped 1 base, with 14 bases sitting between them. CDR3 protein: CASTAIGNSGANVLTF. The CDR3 nucleotides are TGTGCCAGCACAGCTATCGGGAATTCTGGGGCCAACGTCCTGACTTTC.

This clone was picked up a small number of times. This chain links TRBV13 with TRBJ2-5; 7 nucleotides match TRBD2. The CDR3 length is 15 residues. V dropped 1 base and J dropped 1; count of bases not matched to a gene: 3. CDR1 PRHDT and CDR2 FYEKMQ come from the germline V gene (reference sequence). The CDR3 DNA sequence: TGTGCCAGCAGCTTAGCAGCGGGGCTCCAAGAGACCCAGTACTTC. Residues: CASSLAAGLQETQYF.

The chain couples TRBV28 to TRBJ2-3, with 11 bases that match TRBD2. The CDR3 runs 14 residues. Germline V gene sequence: CDR1 MDHEN, CDR2 SYDVKM. J gave up 7 bases and V 8 bases, and 8 bases lay outside the gene matches. CDR3 sequence reads: CASHHGTSGYTQYF. The CDR3 bases are TGTGCCAGCCACCACGGGACTAGCGGATATACGCAGTATTTT.

This clone was seen a few times. This rearrangement joins TRBV5-6 to TRBJ1-5, with a weak D call TRBD1 (5 bases). Per the germline V gene, CDR1 is SGHDT and CDR2 is YYEEEE. V lost 1 base, J lost 4 bases, and 6 bases lay in between. This CDR3 has 13 residues. The CDR3 is CASSLRQNQPQHF. CDR3 DNA: TGTGCCAGCAGCTTGCGACAGAATCAGCCCCAGCATTTT.

The chain joins TRBV6-1 to TRBJ2-7, with D possibly being TRBD1 (5 bases). This CDR3 has 14 amino acids. CDR1 is MNHNS and CDR2 is SASEGT in the germline V gene. Trimming removed 3 bases from V and 3 bases from J, with 12 bases in between. The CDR3 DNA is TGTGCCAGCAGTGATTGGGGCAGAGACTACGAGCAGTACTTC. Protein sequence: CASSDWGRDYEQYF.